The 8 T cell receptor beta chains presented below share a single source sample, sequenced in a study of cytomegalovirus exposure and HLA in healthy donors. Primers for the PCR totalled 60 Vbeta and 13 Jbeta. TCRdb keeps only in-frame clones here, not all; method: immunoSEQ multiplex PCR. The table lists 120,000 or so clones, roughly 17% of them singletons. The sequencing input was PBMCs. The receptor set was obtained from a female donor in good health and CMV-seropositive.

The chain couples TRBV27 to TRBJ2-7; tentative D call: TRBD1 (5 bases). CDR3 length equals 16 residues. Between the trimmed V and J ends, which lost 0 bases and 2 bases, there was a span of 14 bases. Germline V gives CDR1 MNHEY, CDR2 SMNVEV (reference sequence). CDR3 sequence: CASSLSPGSMAYEQYF. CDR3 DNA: TGTGCCAGCAGTTTATCGCCAGGGTCGATGGCCTACGAGCAGTACTTC.

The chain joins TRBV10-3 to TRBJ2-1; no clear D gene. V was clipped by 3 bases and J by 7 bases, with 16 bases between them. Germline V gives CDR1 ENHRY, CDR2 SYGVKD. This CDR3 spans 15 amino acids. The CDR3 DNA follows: TGTGCCATCAGTGATCTGGTAGTCGCAGCGAATGAGCAGTTCTTC. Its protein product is CAISDLVVAANEQFF.

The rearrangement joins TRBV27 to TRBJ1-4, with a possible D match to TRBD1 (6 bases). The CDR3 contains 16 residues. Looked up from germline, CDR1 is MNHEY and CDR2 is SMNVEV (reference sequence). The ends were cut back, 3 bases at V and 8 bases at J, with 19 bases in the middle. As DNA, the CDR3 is TGTGCCAGCAGTTTCGGACAGCCTCCTTACTCCGAAAAACTGTTTTTT. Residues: CASSFGQPPYSEKLFF.

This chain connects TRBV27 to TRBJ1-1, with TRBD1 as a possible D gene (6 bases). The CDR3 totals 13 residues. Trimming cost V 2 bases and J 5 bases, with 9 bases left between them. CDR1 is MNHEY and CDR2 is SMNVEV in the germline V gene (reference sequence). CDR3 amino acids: CASSLQGKTEAFF. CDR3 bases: TGTGCCAGCAGTTTACAGGGGAAAACTGAAGCTTTCTTT.

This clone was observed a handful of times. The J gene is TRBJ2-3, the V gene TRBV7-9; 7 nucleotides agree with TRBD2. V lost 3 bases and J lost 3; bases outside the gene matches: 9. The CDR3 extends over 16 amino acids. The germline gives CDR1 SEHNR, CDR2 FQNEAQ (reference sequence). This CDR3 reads CASSFRLAGETDTQYF. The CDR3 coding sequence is TGTGCCAGCAGCTTCCGTTTGGCGGGAGAGACAGATACGCAGTATTTT.

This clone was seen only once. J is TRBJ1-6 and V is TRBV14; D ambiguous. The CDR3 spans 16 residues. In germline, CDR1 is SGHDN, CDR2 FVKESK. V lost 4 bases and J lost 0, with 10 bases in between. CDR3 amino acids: CASSRITSSYNSPLHF. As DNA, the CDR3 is TGTGCCAGCAGCCGAATAACAAGCTCCTATAATTCACCCCTCCACTTT.

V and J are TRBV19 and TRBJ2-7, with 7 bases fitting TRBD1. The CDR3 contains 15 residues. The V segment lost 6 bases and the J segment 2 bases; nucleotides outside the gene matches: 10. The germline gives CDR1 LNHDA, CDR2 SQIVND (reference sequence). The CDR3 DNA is TGTGCCAGTAGCCCCCAGGCCAGGGGGACCTACGAGCAGTACTTC. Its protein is CASSPQARGTYEQYF.

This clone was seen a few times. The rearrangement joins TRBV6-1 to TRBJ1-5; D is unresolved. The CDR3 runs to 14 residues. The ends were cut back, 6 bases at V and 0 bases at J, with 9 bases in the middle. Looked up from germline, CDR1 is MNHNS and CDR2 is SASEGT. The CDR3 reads CASRPQYSNQPQHF. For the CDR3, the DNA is TGTGCCAGCAGACCACAGTATAGCAATCAGCCCCAGCATTTT.